These T cell receptor beta chains were read from a single sample in a study of blood T cells in healthy people across ages. TCRdb fed the 5' RACE reads into MiXCR, producing one record per CDR3 protein. The table has 1 million or so distinct CDR3 sequences, more than 40% seen once. What was sequenced was blood. All receptors come from a woman aged 55-69 years in good health. Both conserved end residues are part of each CDR3. The D gene is left open where the match is weak. Expanded clones get a size class; other rows say once, few or many, or leave the size out.

NA NA TRBJ2-7 TRBV20-1 TGCAGTGCTAGAGCTCTTCGCGAGGGCAGCTCCTACGAGCAGTACTTC CSARALREGSSYEQYF
NA few TRBJ2-7 TRBV20-1 TGCAGTGCTAGTTCCGGAGACGAGCAGTACTTC CSASSGDEQYF
TRBD1 NA TRBJ1-5 TRBV20-1 TGCAGTGCTAACGGTCGGGGACAGGCAAGCAATCAGCCCCAGCATTTT CSANGRGQASNQPQHF
NA few TRBJ2-1 TRBV9 TGTGCCAGCAGCAGACTTGGCGATGAGCAGTTCTTC CASSRLGDEQFF
NA NA TRBJ2-7 TRBV12-3/TRBV12-4 TGTGCCAGCAGTCCTCCAGGGGCGAGGTCCTACAATGAGCAGTACTTC CASSPPGARSYNEQYF
TRBD1 NA TRBJ2-5 TRBV20-1 TGCAGTGCTCCACACCCGGGACAGGTACAAGAGACCCAGTACTTC CSAPHPGQVQETQYF
TRBD1 NA TRBJ2-1 TRBV20-1 TGCAGTGCTAGAGATGACAGGGCGTCCTACAATGAGCAGTTCTTC CSARDDRASYNEQFF
NA NA TRBJ1-2 TRBV20-1 TGCAGTGCTAGAGAGGCCGCCAGTAACTATGGCTACACCTTC CSAREAASNYGYTF
NA NA TRBJ2-1 TRBV20-1 TGCAGTGCTAGAGATTTGGAGCAGTTCTTC CSARDLEQFF
TRBD2 NA TRBJ2-7 TRBV6-6 TGTGCCAGCAGTTCACAACCGGGACTAGTCCCCTACGAGCAGTACTTC CASSSQPGLVPYEQYF
NA NA TRBJ2-7 TRBV12-3/TRBV12-4 TGTGCCATCAGTTCGATGCCCGGCGGAATCTACGAGCAGTACTTC CAISSMPGGIYEQYF
NA NA TRBJ1-4 TRBV6-6 TGTGCCAGCAGGCCCGTTCCCACAACTAATGAAAAACTGTTTTTT CASRPVPTTNEKLFF
TRBD1 NA TRBJ2-1 TRBV20-1 TGCAGTGCCCTGGACAGGGTGACCTACAATGAGCAGTTCTTC CSALDRVTYNEQFF
NA NA TRBJ2-5 TRBV28 TGTGCCAGCAGTCTCCCCCGGCACCAAGAGACCCAGTACTTC CASSLPRHQETQYF
TRBD1 NA TRBJ2-5 TRBV12-3/TRBV12-4 TGTGCCAGCAGTCTCAGGACAGGGTTCGAAGAGACCCAGTACTTC CASSLRTGFEETQYF
TRBD1 NA TRBJ2-5 TRBV29-1 TGCAGCGTTGAGCCGGACAGGGGTCGACGGGAGACCCAGTACTTC CSVEPDRGRRETQYF
NA NA TRBJ2-1 TRBV4-1 TGCGCCAGCAGCCACCCCTTCTGGGCGTATGAGCAGTTCTTC CASSHPFWAYEQFF
NA NA TRBJ2-7 TRBV10-3 TGTGCCATCAGTGAGTTGAGGGCAGGACCAACCTACGAGCAGTACTTC CAISELRAGPTYEQYF
NA NA TRBJ2-7 TRBV4-1 TGCGCCAGCAGCCAAACTGTATACTACGAGCAGTACTTC CASSQTVYYEQYF
NA NA TRBJ2-3 TRBV16 TGTGCCAGCAGCTGGCGAAGCACAGATACGCAGTATTTT CASSWRSTDTQYF
TRBD1 NA TRBJ2-2 TRBV10-3 TGTGCCAGCCACAACATTTACAGGGGGGACACCGGGGAGCTGTTTTTT CASHNIYRGDTGELFF
NA once TRBJ2-5 TRBV6-5 TGTGCCAGCAGTTACTCGCCTAGCGAACAAGAGACCCAGTACTTC CASSYSPSEQETQYF
NA NA TRBJ2-5 TRBV7-9 TGTGCCAGCAGCACGTGGGAATCCCCCCCGCGACTAGGGGAAGAGACCCAGTACTTC CASSTWESPPRLGEETQYF
TRBD2 NA TRBJ2-7 TRBV5-1 TGCGCCAGCAGCCCCCCGGGACTAGCGGTCTACGAGCAGTACTTC CASSPPGLAVYEQYF
NA few TRBJ1-2 TRBV9 TGTGCCAGCAGCGTCCGGGACATGAACTATGGCTACACCTTC CASSVRDMNYGYTF
TRBD2 few TRBJ2-5 TRBV2 TGTGCCAGCAGTGAGACTAGCGGGAGCCCCCAAGAGACCCAGTACTTC CASSETSGSPQETQYF
NA NA TRBJ1-2 TRBV2 TGTGCCAGCAGTCTGGACGCCGCCTATGGCTACACCTTC CASSLDAAYGYTF
TRBD1 many TRBJ2-5 TRBV7-2 TGTGCCAGCAGCTTTAACCCGACAGGGTTGGAGACCCAGTACTTC CASSFNPTGLETQYF
NA NA TRBJ2-3 TRBV12-3/TRBV12-4 TGTGCCAGCAAAATAGAAACTAGCCGGGGCACGCAGTATTTT CASKIETSRGTQYF
TRBD2 many TRBJ2-1 TRBV29-1 TGCAGCGTAGATAGAGCGGGAGCAAGCAATGAGCAGTTCTTC CSVDRAGASNEQFF
TRBD1 NA TRBJ2-2 TRBV2 TGTGCCAGCAGATGGGACAGGGGAGCATCCGGGGAGCTGTTTTTT CASRWDRGASGELFF
NA NA TRBJ2-3 TRBV24-1 TGTGCCACCAGTGAATTCAGGGAAGATACGCAGTATTTT CATSEFREDTQYF
NA NA TRBJ2-1 TRBV7-9 TGTGCCAGCAGCTTATTTAGTCCGCTTAGGGCAAGCTCCTACAATGAGCAGTTCTTC CASSLFSPLRASSYNEQFF
TRBD2 NA TRBJ2-1 TRBV12-5 TGTGCTAGTGGCCCGGGACTAGCGGGAGTCCGGACCCCTAATGAGCAGTTCTTC CASGPGLAGVRTPNEQFF
NA few TRBJ2-1 TRBV15 TGTGCCACCAGCAGAGGCGTGGTTAACAATGAGCAGTTCTTC CATSRGVVNNEQFF
TRBD1 few TRBJ2-5 TRBV11-2 TGTGCCAGCAGCTCACTTGCCGGGACAGGGGTTTTGGGGCAAGAGACCCAGTACTTC CASSSLAGTGVLGQETQYF
NA few TRBJ2-3 TRBV20-1 TGCAGTGCTAGTGGCTTGCCTAACACAGATACGCAGTATTTT CSASGLPNTDTQYF